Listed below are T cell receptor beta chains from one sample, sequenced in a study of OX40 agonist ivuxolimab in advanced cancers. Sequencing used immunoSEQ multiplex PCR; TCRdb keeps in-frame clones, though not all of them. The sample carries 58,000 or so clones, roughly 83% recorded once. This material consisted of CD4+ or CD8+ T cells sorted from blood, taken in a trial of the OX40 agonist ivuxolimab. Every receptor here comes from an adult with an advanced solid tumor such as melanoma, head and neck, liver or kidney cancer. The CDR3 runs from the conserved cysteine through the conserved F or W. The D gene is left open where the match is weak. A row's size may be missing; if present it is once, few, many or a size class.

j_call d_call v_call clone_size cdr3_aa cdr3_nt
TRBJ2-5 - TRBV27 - CASRSRASTQYF TGTGCCAGCAGGAGCCGAGCGTCGACCCAGTACTTC
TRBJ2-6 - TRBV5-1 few CASSLVVGAVSGANVLTF TGCGCCAGCAGCTTGGTCGTGGGCGCAGTCTCTGGGGCCAACGTCCTGACTTTC
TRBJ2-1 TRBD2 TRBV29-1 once CSVARASGKNNEQFF TGCAGCGTTGCCAGGGCTAGCGGGAAGAACAATGAGCAGTTCTTC
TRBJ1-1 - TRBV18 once CASSLWGAKNTEAFF TGTGCCAGCTCACTGTGGGGGGCTAAAAACACTGAAGCTTTCTTT
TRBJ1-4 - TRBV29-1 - CSVSGGSEKLFF TGCAGCGTAAGCGGAGGGAGTGAAAAACTGTTTTTT
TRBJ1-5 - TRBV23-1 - CASSHRQLDQPQHF TGCGCCAGCAGTCATCGGCAGTTGGATCAGCCCCAGCATTTT
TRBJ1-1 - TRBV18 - CASSPEGGKAFF TGTGCCAGCTCACCAGAGGGCGGGAAAGCTTTCTTT
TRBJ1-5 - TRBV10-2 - CASTDGGGIGQPQHF TGCGCCAGCACCGACGGGGGGGGCATCGGTCAGCCCCAGCATTTT
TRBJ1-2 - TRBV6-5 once CASSRRQNYGYTF TGTGCCAGCAGCCGCCGGCAGAACTATGGCTACACCTTC
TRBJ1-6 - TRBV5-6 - CASLLRATHRVQRGSPLHF TGTGCCAGCTTATTAAGAGCGACCCACCGGGTCCAAAGGGGTTCACCCCTCCACTTT
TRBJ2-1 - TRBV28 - CASSDQRRSEQFF TGTGCCAGCAGTGACCAGCGGCGAAGTGAGCAGTTCTTC